This T cell receptor (beta chain) derives from a study of blood T cells in healthy people across ages (dated by TCRdb to the mid-2010s). About the study as a whole: Template switching captured roughly one uniquely barcoded TCR beta cDNA molecule per two T cells in model experiments. Age-related changes in TCR beta repertoire diversity were measured in the study by deep sequencing normalized with unique cDNA molecular identifiers. The donors were divided into four age groups: young (average roughly 15 years), middle-aged (about 41), aged (around 59) and long-lived (about 84). To avoid experimental bias, donors of different ages were spread randomly across the sequencing lanes. Two additional independent replicas of 1 million unique cDNA reads from the same blood draw were analyzed for two donors (one aged 18 to 30 and one aged 80 or older). Points the paper makes about the study in general: As age increased, observed TCR beta diversity per million T cells dropped in a roughly linear way, and a significant reduction was already evident by age approximately 40. The percentage of naive T cells measured by flow cytometry correlated strongly with observed TCR beta diversity. The long-lived group showed more naive CD4+ T cells, fewer expanded clones and increased TCR diversity than the aged group, suggesting age selection. Total diversity estimates from one million sequenced T cells were considered lower bounds and underestimates. Because the CMV infection status of the donors was unknown, age-related changes in expanded clonotypes may potentially have been confounded. Because profiling used bulk unsorted PBMCs, naive and antigen-experienced compartments could not be compared conclusively.

To note about this clonotype: What antigen it recognizes has not been identified. One base away there is no much larger clone; base qualities are not given.

The library was built by means of 5' RACE. The data were produced on an Illumina HiSeq 2500. A second PCR of about 7 to 12 cycles was run with a J-beta primer mix and a sample-barcoded 5' primer. Each TCR beta cDNA molecule received a unique molecular identifier from a template-switch 5' adaptor carrying 12 random nucleotides. At least 2.5 million CDR3-containing paired-end reads were obtained from each sample. First-strand cDNA synthesis was performed from all RNA using the Mint cDNA synthesis kit, with priming by a TRBC-specific oligonucleotide. All cDNA was treated with uracil-DNA glycosylase and then went through a first 18-cycle PCR with the universal primers M1SS and BC2_uni_R. The authors' analysis ran thus. Normalization of each sample was performed by random selection of 1 million high-quality reads, each carrying a distinct molecular identifier. Instead of being binned into consensus sequences, reads with shared molecular identifiers were discarded. CDR3 identification, clonotype clustering and error correction used MiTCR with a Q25 quality threshold and the strictest error-elimination algorithm. A nonparametric unseen species model using Euler transformation provided a lower-bound estimate of total TCR beta diversity. Starting from the raw public reads, TCRdb applied fastp trimming at Q25, assembled clones with MiXCR and retained in-frame beta chains. Each entry is one CDR3 protein sequence, shown with its most common DNA and genes. The V and J calls and clone size come from TCRdb's table, not from the authors' own analysis. For this sample the table gives 650,000 to 950,000 distinct CDR3 sequences, of which around 42% were detected only once. The ten largest clonotypes hold roughly 19% of the sample.

The roughly 39 donors, aged about 6 to 95 years, were systemically healthy Caucasian individuals from Russia. About 9.1 milliliters of peripheral blood were collected from each donor into EDTA-treated Vacutainer tubes. Ficoll-Paque density-gradient centrifugation was used to isolate PBMCs, with at least 6.5 million obtained per sample. Total RNA was extracted from PBMCs with Trizol reagent, with at least 6 micrograms obtained per sample. For every donor, an aliquot of PBMCs went through flow cytometry to measure the percentages of naive CD45RAhigh/CD27high T cells. The CDR3, from cysteine to phenylalanine, totals 12 residues. The CDR3 DNA has 36 bases and is translated from base 1. CDR1 and CDR2 (KGHDR, SFDVKD) derive from the germline V gene. At the junction V is shortened by 9 bases and J by 4 bases, with 11 bases in between.

The sequence derives from a man in his 60s in good health. Sequencing was done on a sample of blood. The rearrangement joined TRBV24-1 to TRBJ1-2; TRBD1 is a weak D gene call, 5 bases matching. The DNA sequence is given as TGTGCCACCGGCCCCGACAGCTATGGCTACACCTTC. This is translated as CATGPDSYGYTF.